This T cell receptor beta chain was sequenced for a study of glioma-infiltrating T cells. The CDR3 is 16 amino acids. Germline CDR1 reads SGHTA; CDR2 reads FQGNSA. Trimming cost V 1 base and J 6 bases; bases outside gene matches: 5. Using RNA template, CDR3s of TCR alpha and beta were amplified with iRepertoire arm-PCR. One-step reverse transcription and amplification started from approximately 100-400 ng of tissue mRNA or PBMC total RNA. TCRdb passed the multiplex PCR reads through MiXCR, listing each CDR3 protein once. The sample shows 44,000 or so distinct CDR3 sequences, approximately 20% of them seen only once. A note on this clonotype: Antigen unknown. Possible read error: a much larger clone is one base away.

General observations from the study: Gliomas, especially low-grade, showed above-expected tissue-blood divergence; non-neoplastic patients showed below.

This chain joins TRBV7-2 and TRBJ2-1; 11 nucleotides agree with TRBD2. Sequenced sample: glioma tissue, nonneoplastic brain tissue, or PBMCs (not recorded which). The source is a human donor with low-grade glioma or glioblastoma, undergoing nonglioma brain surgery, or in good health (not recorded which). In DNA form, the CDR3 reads TGTGCCAGCAGCTTAGAGGCTAGCGGGGGGCGCAATGAGCAGTTCTTC. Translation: CASSLEASGGRNEQFF.